The 17 T cell receptor delta chains presented below share a single source sample, sequenced in a study of intestinal T cells in coeliac disease. Using roughly 160 ng of biopsy DNA, TRD was amplified in bulk with BIOMED-2 primers. TCRdb called clones from the multiplex PCR reads again using CATT. The repertoire holds about 510 delta-chain clones, with 50% to 60% as singletons. Each case's genomic DNA was extracted from ten roughly 5.2-µm formalin-fixed paraffin-embedded scrolls. Material: a duodenal biopsy. The receptor set was obtained from a human donor with celiac disease.

No J gene was assigned, while the V gene was called as TRDV1; the D call of TRDD3 is as the table states it, not checked on the DNA. The CDR3 length is 18 residues. Looked up from germline, CDR1 is TSWWSYY and CDR2 is QGS. The CDR3 reads CALGGLLTGGYKADKLIF. DNA of the CDR3: TGTGCTCTTGGGGGACTCTTGACTGGGGGATACAAAGCCGATAAACTTATCTTT.

This clone was seen only once. This chain joins TRDV2 and TRDJ3, with 7 bases that match TRDD3. The J gene, left out of TCRdb, was set here by checking the DNA against germline. The V segment lost 2 bases and the J segment 0 bases; nucleotides outside the gene matches: 6. Germline V gene lookup returns CDR1 GEAIGNYY and CDR2 EKD. CDR3 length: 18 amino acids. The CDR3 protein is CACDKGGIYSWDTRQMFF. The CDR3 bases are TGTGCCTGTGACAAAGGGGGGATCTACTCCTGGGACACCCGACAGATGTTTTTC.

The chain is built from TRDV1 and TRDJ1, with TRDD3 matching over 13 bases. The J gene was not available in TCRdb and was assigned here by matching the DNA to germline segments. The CDR3 has 23 residues. Germline values: CDR1 TSWWSYY, CDR2 QGS. The V gene end was trimmed by 5 bases and the J gene end by 0 bases; junction bases not matched to a gene: 24. The CDR3 DNA reads TGTGCTCTTGGGATTCTTGGGATCCCGTACTGGGGGATACGAACACTGTACACCGATAAACTCATCTTT. As protein: CALGILGIPYWGIRTLYTDKLIF.

The rearrangement uses TRDV1 and TRDJ1, with 12 nucleotides matching TRDD3. Here the J gene was assigned by germline matching of the DNA, as TCRdb has none. The CDR3 is 19 amino acids. From germline, CDR1 is TSWWSYY and CDR2 QGS. V gave up 6 bases and J gave up 3 bases; unmatched junction bases: 17. CDR3 in amino acids: CALGLPWGIRGLGPDKLIF. CDR3 in DNA: TGTGCTCTTGGCCTACCCTGGGGGATACGGGGTTTGGGGCCCGATAAACTCATCTTT.

Points on this clone: TCRdb lists the protein of a much larger clone for this DNA, which differs at residue 16, so this is likely a read error; the protein given here is translated from the DNA itself. The chain links TRDV1 to TRDJ1; 11 bases align to TRDD3. No J segment appears in TCRdb, so it was assigned here by matching the sequence to germline. CDR3 length: 21 residues. The V gene end was trimmed by 0 bases and the J gene end by 10 bases; junction bases not matched to a gene: 25. Germline V gene data show CDR1 as TSWWSYY and CDR2 as QGS. CDR3 in DNA: TGTGCTCTTGGGGAACTAGCAGTCCGCCCCCCGTTACTGGGGGATAACCGTGGACTCATCTTT. Protein: CALGELAVRPPLLGDNRGLIF.

The sample holds one count of this clone. A far larger clone is one nucleotide away, so this likely arose from a read error. The J gene is TRDJ1, the V gene TRDV1; 9 nucleotides match TRDD3. TCRdb leaves out the J gene; it was filled in here by matching the DNA to germline. V lost 1 base and J lost 0; bases outside the gene matches: 33. The CDR3 is made up of 26 amino acids. Germline CDR1 TSWWSYY, CDR2 QGS. The CDR3 spells CALGEPTPVYPMGDRWDTAYTDKLIF. The CDR3 DNA is TGTGCTCTTGGGGAACCGACCCCAGTTTATCCTATGGGGGATAGATGGGATACAGCGTACACCGATAAACTCATCTTT.

Points on this clone: TCRdb records a much larger clone's protein for this DNA, with a difference at residue 6 that likely arises from a read error; the protein given is the translation of the DNA. The chain joins TRDV2 to TRDJ1; the D is unclear. TCRdb lists no J gene, so it was determined here by aligning the DNA to germline. Per germline, CDR1 GEAIGNYY and CDR2 EKD. The CDR3 has 15 residues. V lost 3 bases to trimming and J lost 0 bases, with 13 bases between them. The CDR3 DNA sequence: TGTGCCTGTGACCTTATGGACCTCAACACCGATAAACTCATCTTT. It is translated as CACDLMDLNTDKLIF.

V gene TRDV1 combines with J gene TRDJ1; 9 bases fit TRDD3. TCRdb records no J gene; here it was assigned by comparing the DNA to germline. CDR1 and CDR2 (germline): TSWWSYY, QGS. The CDR3 has 24 residues. V was pared by 0 bases and J by 0 bases, with 26 bases of the junction left unmatched. CDR3 bases: TGTGCTCTTGGGGAACTAGCGCCCTTACAACGGGGTTGGGGGATAAATTGGTACACCGATAAACTCATCTTT. It yields the protein CALGELAPLQRGWGINWYTDKLIF.

This chain connects TRDV2 to TRDJ1; D call uncertain. TCRdb lists no J gene, so it was determined here by aligning the DNA to germline. The CDR3 runs 16 residues. V dropped 1 base and J dropped 5 bases, with 19 bases sitting between them. CDR1 GEAIGNYY and CDR2 EKD come from the germline V gene. The CDR3 region is CACDTGHFSRRDKLIF. CDR3 coding DNA: TGTGCCTGTGACACGGGGCACTTCTCACGGAGAGATAAACTCATCTTT.

In this sample, this clone is hyperexpanded (1% or more). The genes are TRDV2 and TRDJ1; D not resolved. TCRdb lists no J gene, so it was determined here by aligning the DNA to germline. CDR1 is GEAIGNYY, CDR2 EKD, per germline. The V end was cut by 1 base, the J end by 1 base, with 12 bases between. The CDR3 length is 15 residues. The CDR3 region has the DNA TGTGCCTGTGACACTCCCCCGCTCCTCACCGATAAACTCATCTTT. This codes for CACDTPPLLTDKLIF.

The chain employs TRDV1 and TRDJ1, with D perhaps TRDD2 (5 bases). The J gene, not given by TCRdb, was assigned here from a germline match of the nucleotide sequence. V lost 3 bases to trimming and J lost 2 bases, with 34 bases between them. This CDR3 has 22 residues. Germline V gives CDR1 TSWWSYY, CDR2 QGS. The CDR3, as DNA: TGTGCTCTTGGGGACCTACTTAGAGGGACTCCGCCGAAGAGGGTCTTTACCGATAAACTCATCTTT. Protein: CALGDLLRGTPPKRVFTDKLIF.

About this clone itself: This sequence is one base from a far larger clone and is likely a read error. In the same sample, other DNA sequences code for this CDR3. The chain is built from TRDV1 and TRDJ2; TRDD3 matches at 12 bases. TCRdb lists no J gene, so it was determined here by aligning the DNA to germline. There are 25 residues in the CDR3. V shed 2 bases, J shed 3 bases, and the junction held 28 bases outside the gene matches. CDR1 and CDR2 from the germline V gene are TSWWSYY and QGS. The CDR3 sequence is CALGELALLPTWGIRRGRMTAQLFF. DNA of the CDR3: TGTGCTCTTGGGGAATTAGCCCTTCTCCCAACCTGGGGGATACGGAGGGGTCGCATGACAGCACAACTCTTCTTT.

Comment on this clone: It is likely a read error: a sequence one base away is far more abundant. The genes are TRDV1 and TRDJ1, with D hard to call. The J gene is absent in TCRdb and was assigned here via DNA matching to germline. The germline V and J ends were trimmed by 0 bases and 1 base, with 27 bases remaining between them. Germline-derived CDR1 and CDR2 are TSWWSYY and QGS. This CDR3 is built from 21 residues. CDR3: CALGELLRGTPPKRGTDKLIF. CDR3 sequence (DNA): TGTGCTCTTGGGGAACTACTTAGAGGGACTCCGCCGAAGAGGGGCACCGATAAACTCATCTTT.

This clone was found once. The J gene was reported as TRDJ1; the V gene went uncalled; the D call in the table, TRDD3, was not verified against the DNA. The CDR3 contains 16 residues. The CDR3 sequence is CASPPVGDQYTDKLIF. The DNA for the CDR3 is TGTGCCTCCCCCCCAGTGGGGGATCAGTACACCGATAAACTCATCTTT.

In regard to this clone: TCRdb has a much larger clone's protein, which differs at residue 16 from the translation of this DNA, likely because of a read error; what is shown is the protein translated from the DNA. V and J are TRDV2 and TRDJ1, with 7 bases aligning to TRDD3. The J gene, absent from TCRdb, was called here by matching the DNA to germline. Germline assignment: CDR1 GEAIGNYY and CDR2 EKD. The trim removed 0 bases at V and 0 bases at J, leaving 24 bases unmatched. The CDR3 loop spans 22 amino acids. DNA for the CDR3: TGTGCCTGTGACACCGTACGGTACTGGGGATTCATAAGGGGAGGGTACACCGATAAACTCATCTTT. Its protein is CACDTVRYWGFIRGGYTDKLIF.

Points on this clone: A read error is the likely source, as a far larger clone sits one nucleotide away. This chain's CDR3 is CALGEVGVILRVPGDLPYPDKLIF. DNA of the CDR3: TGTGCTCTTGGGGAAGTGGGAGTAATCCTACGGGTTCCGGGGGACCTCCCTTACCCCGATAAACTCATCTTT. The chain uses TRDV1 and TRDJ1; D is tentatively TRDD2 or TRDD3 (6 bases each). No J gene is reported in TCRdb; it was inferred here by comparing the DNA with germline. CDR3 size: 24 residues. V dropped 2 bases and J dropped 3 bases, with 40 bases sitting between them. Germline V gene data show CDR1 as TSWWSYY and CDR2 as QGS.

A word on this clone: This is likely an artifact of a read error, given a far larger clone one base away. The J gene is TRDJ1, the V gene TRDV1; 12 bases fit TRDD3. TCRdb gives no J gene; it was assigned here by matching the DNA to germline. The CDR3 consists of 25 residues. The V segment lost 2 bases and the J segment 2 bases; nucleotides outside the gene matches: 30. Germline V gene lookup returns CDR1 TSWWSYY and CDR2 QGS. The CDR3 is CALGENRQPSYAPTGGYPKTDKLIF. The CDR3 nucleotides are TGTGCTCTTGGGGAAAACCGTCAGCCTTCCTACGCCCCAACTGGGGGATACCCGAAAACCGATAAACTCATCTTT.